This T cell receptor (beta chain) emerged from a study of blood T cell repertoires in COVID-19. Study-wide context: The United States, Italy and Spain provided the acute and convalescent COVID-19 samples. The analysed material was cDNA or gDNA that came from T cells, B-cell-depleted T cells, or PBMCs.

The CDR3 covers 13 residues. Germline CDR1 and CDR2: MRHNA and SNTAGT. Deletions cut 3 bases from V and 11 bases from J, with 16 bases between. Followed longitudinally, the Seattle patients had been enrolled during active infection. Original methodology: Estimates of nucleated cell counts were drawn from the amplification of reference gene primers. TCRdb keeps only in-frame clones here, not all; method: immunoSEQ multiplex PCR. The DNA was the basis for D and trimming; V, J and clone size are from that table. The table records 150,000 to 250,000 clones, 70% to 80% of them present only once. V is TRBV6-4 and J is TRBJ1-1, with D possibly being TRBD1 (6 bases). This receptor was obtained from a woman aged 40 to 50 with COVID-19, enrolled during active disease. Material for sequencing was peripheral blood. For the CDR3, the DNA is TGTGCCAGCAGTGAGGTATGGGGGGGCATGGCTTTCTTT. Encoded protein: CASSEVWGGMAFF.